A selection of T cell receptor beta chains follows, all from one sample in a study of immune evolution from preneoplasia to lung adenocarcinoma. Assay used: immunoSEQ multiplex PCR; TCRdb lists only in-frame clones, some missing. The sample lists fewer than 4,500 clones, roughly 50% occurring once. Source material: FFPE normal lung tissue adjacent to the tumor. All receptors come from a person aged 45-65 years with lung adenocarcinoma. Both conserved end residues are part of each CDR3. D genes are given only for firm matches. Size values are once, few and many counts, or a class for expanded clones, and some rows have none.

d_call j_call clone_size v_call cdr3_aa cdr3_nt
- TRBJ1-1 few TRBV5-1 CASSLRSTGNTEAFF TGCGCCAGCAGCTTGAGATCGACAGGGAACACTGAAGCTTTCTTT
TRBD1 TRBJ1-1 few TRBV9 CASSYGQGTEAFF TGTGCCAGCAGCTACGGACAGGGCACTGAAGCTTTCTTT
- TRBJ1-1 - TRBV6-5 CASTLDLSGNTEAFF TGTGCCAGCACTTTGGACCTCAGCGGGAACACTGAAGCTTTCTTT
TRBD2 TRBJ2-3 few TRBV4-1 CASSQESSGGSRAQYF TGCGCCAGCAGCCAAGAGTCTAGCGGGGGCAGCAGGGCGCAGTATTTT
TRBD1 TRBJ2-7 - TRBV5-1 CASSPTGGISYEQYF TGCGCCAGCAGCCCGACAGGGGGCATTTCCTACGAGCAGTACTTC
TRBD2 TRBJ2-3 - TRBV14 CASSQDPGRVSTDTQYF TGTGCCAGCAGCCAAGATCCAGGGAGGGTTAGCACAGATACGCAGTATTTT
TRBD1 TRBJ2-7 - TRBV6-1 CASSDRQGGSYEQYF TGTGCCAGCAGTGATCGACAGGGGGGTTCCTACGAGCAGTACTTC
TRBD1 TRBJ2-3 - TRBV19 CASIKGQSYTDTQYF TGTGCCAGTATTAAGGGACAGTCTTACACAGATACGCAGTATTTT
TRBD2 TRBJ2-1 - TRBV9 CASSRTSGEQFF TGTGCCAGCAGCCGGACTAGCGGGGAGCAGTTCTTC
- TRBJ1-2 - TRBV2 CASSEWGGYTF TGTGCCAGCAGTGAGTGGGGGGGCTACACCTTC
- TRBJ2-1 - TRBV7-3 CASSVIAMIGNEQFF TGTGCCAGCAGCGTAATAGCGATGATCGGCAATGAGCAGTTCTTC
- TRBJ1-2 once TRBV29-1 CSVTGGPYGYTF TGCAGCGTTACCGGGGGTCCCTATGGCTACACCTTC
- TRBJ1-5 few TRBV21-1 CASSPRKHF TGTGCCAGCAGCCCCCGCAAGCATTTT
TRBD1 TRBJ2-5 - TRBV25-1 CASSQSFAGQGEETQYF TGTGCCAGCAGCCAATCCTTTGCGGGACAGGGGGAAGAGACCCAGTACTTC
TRBD1 TRBJ1-2 - TRBV27 CASSAGGMWNGYTF TGTGCCAGCAGTGCAGGGGGCATGTGGAATGGCTACACCTTC
- TRBJ2-2 few TRBV4-1 CASSQEGSGGGGELFF TGCGCCAGCAGCCAAGAAGGGAGTGGGGGTGGCGGGGAGCTGTTTTTT
- TRBJ1-1 - TRBV6-6 CASSYANTEAFF TGTGCCAGCAGTTACGCGAACACTGAAGCTTTCTTT
- TRBJ2-2 - TRBV19 CASNTVPTGELFF TGTGCCAGTAACACCGTTCCCACCGGGGAGCTGTTTTTT
- TRBJ1-2 - TRBV5-1 CASSLRDRDDGYTF TGCGCCAGCAGCTTGAGGGATCGGGACGATGGCTACACCTTC
TRBD1 TRBJ2-3 - TRBV2 CASSGDRGTDTQYF TGTGCCAGCAGCGGGGACAGGGGTACAGATACGCAGTATTTT
- TRBJ1-1 - TRBV29-1 CSVNGGPGEAFF TGCAGCGTAAATGGGGGGCCAGGTGAAGCTTTCTTT
TRBD1 TRBJ1-2 - TRBV30 CAWTHGQGEGYGYTF TGTGCCTGGACCCACGGACAGGGGGAAGGCTATGGCTACACCTTC
- TRBJ1-2 - TRBV14 CASSQVLGGYTF TGTGCCAGCAGCCAAGTTCTTGGTGGCTACACCTTC